This T cell receptor beta chain was documented in a study of graft-versus-host responses after intestinal transplantation. Study conclusions and caveats: GvH clones surfaced in recipient marrow, some emerging earlier in ileum or blood.

Germline CDR1 SEHNR, CDR2 FQNEAQ (reference sequence). The V segment lost 1 base and the J segment 4 bases; nucleotides outside the gene matches: 12. The CDR3 is made up of 18 amino acids. Data came from immunoSEQ multiplex PCR; TCRdb stores just in-frame clones and leaves some out. Found here are around 13,000 clones, roughly 93% of them singletons; the top ten hold under 5%. This clone was picked up one time. Its antigen is not identified. This sequence originates from a human patient who received an intestinal transplant, so some T cells may come from the graft donor. The chain combines TRBV7-9 with TRBJ1-4; TRBD1 aligns across 7 bases. This specimen consisted of PBMCs, obtained 950 to 1,300 days after intestinal transplantation. The CDR3 protein is CASSLGRFRTGLNEKLFF. CDR3 nucleotide sequence: TGTGCCAGCAGCTTAGGACGTTTCCGGACAGGCCTTAATGAAAAACTGTTTTTT.